This is a list of T cell receptor beta chains from one sample in a study of cytomegalovirus exposure and HLA in healthy donors. Method: immunoSEQ multiplex PCR; TCRdb's copy keeps in-frame clones and lacks some. The table has about 130,000 clones, approximately 68% seen once; the top ten hold 1.5% to 2%. Sequencing was performed on PBMCs. All receptors derive from a man aged 30 to 39 in good health and CMV-seropositive. Both conserved end residues are part of each CDR3. Each record gives: J gene, V gene, CDR3 protein.

TRBJ1-1 TRBV5-1 CASSLGVVNTEAFF
TRBJ2-7 TRBV28 CASSFPGKPYEQYF
TRBJ1-1 TRBV6-6 CASAWGQLPNTEAFF
TRBJ1-4 TRBV30 CAWSSFGGTNEKLFF
TRBJ2-3 TRBV18 CASSPPGVISTDTQYF
TRBJ1-2 TRBV27 CASSTYRDSRGRNYGYTF
TRBJ1-5 TRBV30 CAWSVLNSNQPQHF
TRBJ2-2 TRBV7-2 CASSPQTGNTGELFF
TRBJ2-2 TRBV19 CASRRRIGELFF
TRBJ1-1 TRBV5-1 CASSLETGGTEAFF
TRBJ2-7 TRBV10-3 CAISETRDSYSYEQYF
TRBJ2-1 TRBV10-3 CAISSLAGGSHEQFF
TRBJ2-5 TRBV6-1 CASRLHSGGETQYF
NA TRBV9 CASSAQQGSYEQYF
TRBJ2-5 TRBV5-6 CASSFGQETQYF
TRBJ2-6 TRBV5-1 CASSLGSGTGANVLTF
TRBJ2-5 TRBV4-3 CASSPAGTSGFQETQYF
TRBJ1-3 TRBV6-5 CASSWSGGLSGNTIYF
TRBJ1-4 TRBV6-5 CASSPWDRSNEKLFF
TRBJ2-1 TRBV19 CASSGIAVVINNEQFF
TRBJ2-1 TRBV5-1 CASTRLAGSMDEQFF
TRBJ2-3 TRBV5-1 CASSLELAGGNTQYF
TRBJ2-6 TRBV7-3 CASSLTGASGANVLTF
TRBJ2-1 TRBV27 CASSSDFYNEQFF
TRBJ2-5 TRBV4-1 CASSQDWGLAAETQYF
TRBJ2-3 TRBV9 CASSPGTPGDTQYF
TRBJ1-5 TRBV28 CASSLFGSQGQGWRPQHF
TRBJ2-3 TRBV29-1 CSVRTGADTQYF
TRBJ2-7 TRBV7-6 CASSLGTETSGQYF
TRBJ2-7 TRBV7-7 CASSLRQDGEQYF
TRBJ2-6 TRBV27 CASSPFSRQGLVRSGANVLTF
TRBJ1-5 TRBV4-3 CASSQDLPGNQPQHF
TRBJ1-4 TRBV7-9 CASSLLGQDNEKLFF
TRBJ1-5 TRBV4-2 CASSQDDREDQPQHF
TRBJ1-1 TRBV7-8 CASSLAHFGQTNTEAFF
TRBJ2-7 TRBV27 CASSLGPVIREQYF